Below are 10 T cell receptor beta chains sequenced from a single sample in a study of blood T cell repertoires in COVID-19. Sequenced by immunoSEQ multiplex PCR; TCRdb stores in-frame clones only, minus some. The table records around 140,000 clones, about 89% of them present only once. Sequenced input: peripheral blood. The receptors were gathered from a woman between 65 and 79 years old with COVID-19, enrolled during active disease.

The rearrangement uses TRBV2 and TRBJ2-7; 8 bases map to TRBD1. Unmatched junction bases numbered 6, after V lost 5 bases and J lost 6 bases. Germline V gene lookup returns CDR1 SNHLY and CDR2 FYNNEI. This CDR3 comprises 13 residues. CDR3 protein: CASSSNTGGEQYF. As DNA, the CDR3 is TGTGCCAGCAGTTCCAACACAGGGGGCGAGCAGTACTTC.

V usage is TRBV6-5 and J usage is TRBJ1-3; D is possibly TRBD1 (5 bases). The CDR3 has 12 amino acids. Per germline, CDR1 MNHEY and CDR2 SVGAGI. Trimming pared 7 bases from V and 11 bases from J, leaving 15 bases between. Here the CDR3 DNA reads TGTGCCAGCAAGGGGCCGCGAACGGCCATATATTTT. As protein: CASKGPRTAIYF.

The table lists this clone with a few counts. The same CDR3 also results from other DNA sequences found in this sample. The CDR3 protein is CASSLRDEQYF. CDR3 nucleotides: TGTGCCAGCAGCTTACGTGACGAGCAGTACTTC. The genes are TRBV7-2 and TRBJ2-7; no clear D. The CDR3 runs to 11 residues. The ends were cut back, 2 bases at V and 5 bases at J, with 4 bases in the middle. In germline, CDR1 is SGHTA, CDR2 FQGNSA.

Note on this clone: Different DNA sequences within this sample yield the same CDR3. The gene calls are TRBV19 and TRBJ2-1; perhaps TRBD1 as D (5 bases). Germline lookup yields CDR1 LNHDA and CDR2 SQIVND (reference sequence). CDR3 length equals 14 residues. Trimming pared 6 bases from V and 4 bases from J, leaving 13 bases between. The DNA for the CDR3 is TGTGCCAGTAGGGGGCAGGGAAGTTACAATGAGCAGTTCTTC. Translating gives CASRGQGSYNEQFF.

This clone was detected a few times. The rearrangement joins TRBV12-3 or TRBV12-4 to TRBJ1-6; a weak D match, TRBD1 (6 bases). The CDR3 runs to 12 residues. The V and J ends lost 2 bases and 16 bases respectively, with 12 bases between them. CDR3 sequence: CASSLRQGPLHF. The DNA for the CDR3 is TGTGCCAGCAGTTTAAGGCAGGGGCCACTCCACTTT.

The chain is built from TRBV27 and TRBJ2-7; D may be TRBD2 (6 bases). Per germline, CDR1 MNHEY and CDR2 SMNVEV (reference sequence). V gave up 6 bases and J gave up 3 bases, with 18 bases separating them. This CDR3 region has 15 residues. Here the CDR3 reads CASSNDGGIFYEQYF. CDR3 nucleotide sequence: TGTGCCAGCAGCAATGACGGGGGAATATTCTACGAGCAGTACTTC.

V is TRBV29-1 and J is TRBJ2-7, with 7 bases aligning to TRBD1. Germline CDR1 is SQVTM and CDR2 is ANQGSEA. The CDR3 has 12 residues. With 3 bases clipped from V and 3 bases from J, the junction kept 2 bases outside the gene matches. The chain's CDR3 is CSVDGTDYEQYF. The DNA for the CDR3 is TGCAGCGTTGATGGGACAGACTACGAGCAGTACTTC.

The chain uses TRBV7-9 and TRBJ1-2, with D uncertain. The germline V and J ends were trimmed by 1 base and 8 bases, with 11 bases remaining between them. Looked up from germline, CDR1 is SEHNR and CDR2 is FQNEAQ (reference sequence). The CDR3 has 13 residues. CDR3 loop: CASSLEERFGYTF. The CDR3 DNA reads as TGTGCCAGCAGCTTAGAGGAGCGTTTCGGCTACACCTTC.

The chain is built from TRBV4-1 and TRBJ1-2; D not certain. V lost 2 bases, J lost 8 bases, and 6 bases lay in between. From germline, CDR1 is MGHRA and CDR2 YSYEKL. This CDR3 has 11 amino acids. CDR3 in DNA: TGCGCCAGCAGCCAAACGGGGGGCTACACCTTC. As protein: CASSQTGGYTF.

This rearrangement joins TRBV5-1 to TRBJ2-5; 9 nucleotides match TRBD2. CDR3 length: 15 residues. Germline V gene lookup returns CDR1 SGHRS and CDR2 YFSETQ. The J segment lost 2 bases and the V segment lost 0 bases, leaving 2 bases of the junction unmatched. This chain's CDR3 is CASSLASGVQETQYF. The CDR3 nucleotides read TGCGCCAGCAGCTTGGCTAGCGGGGTACAAGAGACCCAGTACTTC.